This paragraph covers one T cell receptor beta chain sequence. The target of this receptor is not known. No qualities accompany the bases; no much larger clone lies one base away. Collaborating institutions collected whole blood in K2EDTA tubes following their own protocols. For TCRbeta analysis, collaborators shipped samples in one of three forms: frozen whole blood, isolated PBMCs, or DNA extracted from either of those sample types. The immunoSEQ Assay, a bias-controlled multiplex PCR, was used to amplify TCRbeta CDR3 regions from genomic DNA. On the authors' methods: The number of nucleated cells in each sample was estimated from the amplification of reference gene primers within the assay. To quantify the absolute abundance of each unique TCRbeta CDR3 rearrangement, sequence reads were collapsed and filtered. For each sample, productive Simpson clonality was calculated by taking the square root of Simpson's diversity index across productive rearrangements. What TCRdb holds here is the immuneACCESS table cut down to in-frame rearrangements. Part of the clones is not present; checked against another copy, under half of the missing clones reflect an unresolved V gene, and the others are unexplained. The DNA gave D and trimming, while V, J and clone size come from that table. Counted in this sample were approximately 110,000 clones; around 81% of them appeared once. Over 8.5% of the sample belongs to the ten largest clones.

This entry comes from a study of blood T cell repertoires in COVID-19 (TCRdb year 2020). Study-level background: The collaborator samples originated in the United States, Italy and Spain and spanned the acute and convalescent phases of COVID-19. Where available, HLA class I and class II types were taken from metadata supplied by the sample provider and were not determined by assay-based typing. Deeply sampled blood TCRbeta repertoires from subjects exposed to, actively infected with, or recovered from COVID-19 were included in the dataset. Samples were obtained from the ongoing ImmuneRACE study (first 160 participants) and from some 1,200 subjects provided by 6 global collaborators. Nearly every sample came with metadata listing a de-identified subject ID, COVID-19 status, age in years and sex. The repertoires were released in a freely available public database intended as a resource for research on the immune response to SARS-CoV-2. The prospective study material was composed of cDNA or gDNA derived from T cells, B-cell-depleted T cells, or PBMCs.

What the research found in general, with its limitations: The quantity of clinical and demographic metadata differed by source and by participant and was supplied without curation.

The CDR3, from cysteine to phenylalanine, totals 14 residues. Left in the record is the CDR3 DNA by itself, 42 bases read in frame from the first base. The germline V gene provides CDR1 SNHLY and CDR2 FYNNEI. The V end gives up 7 bases and the J end 7 bases, leaving 10 bases in the junction not matched to a gene. The chain uses TRBV2 and TRBJ2-1, with TRBD2 matching 7 junction bases. Material: peripheral blood. The sequence was obtained from a woman between 65 and 79 years old with acute or convalescent COVID-19. DNA sequence: TGTGCCAGCAATCCAGCGGGGTTGGGGAATGAGCAGTTCTTC. This translates into CASNPAGLGNEQFF.